This paragraph covers one T cell receptor beta chain sequence. This sample was included in a study of shared clonotypes between healthy human individuals. Overall study context: The plates for each donor numbered three CD4 naive, three CD4 memory, two CD8 naive and one CD8 memory.

Naive CD8 isolation took CD45RO-negative cells positively selected for CCR7 and excluded terminally differentiated effector memory CD45RA+ cells. The V segment lost 1 base and the J segment 1 base; nucleotides outside the gene matches: 8. The germline gives CDR1 SGHNT, CDR2 YYREEE (reference sequence). The CDR3 runs to 17 residues. Clones were sequenced by immunoSEQ multiplex PCR, and TCRdb holds only the in-frame ones, with some missing. The profile shows about 2.2 million clones, about 93% of them singletons. This TCR was recovered from a man younger than 35 in good health. Some clones in this sample may be carry-over from other donors' samples. The sequencing sample was made of naive CD8+ T cells from PBMCs. The gene calls are TRBV5-4 and TRBJ2-3; 8 nucleotides agree with TRBD2. The CDR3 loop is CASSLMASGLGTDTQYF. Written as DNA, the CDR3 is TGTGCCAGCAGCTTGATGGCTAGCGGGTTGGGCACAGATACGCAGTATTTT.